A selection of T cell receptor beta chains follows, all from one sample in a study of shared clonotypes between healthy human individuals. The protocol was immunoSEQ multiplex PCR, while the TCRdb copy is restricted to in-frame clones and leaves out a portion. The data contain more than 1,200,000 clones, approximately 98.5% of them seen just once; the ten biggest clones take up about 0.34%. The source material was naive CD4+ T cells sorted from blood. The source is a man aged 25 to 40 in good health. CDR3s include the opening cysteine and the closing phenylalanine or tryptophan. Expanded clones are given a class, and other clones once, few, many or no size at all.

J	V	size	CDR3
TRBJ2-1	TRBV27	NA	CASSLSSGRGSPYNEQFF
TRBJ2-7	TRBV29-1	NA	CSVVSGRGLYEQYF
TRBJ2-5	TRBV19	NA	CASSTQQGGRGTQYF
TRBJ2-3	TRBV18	NA	CASRVTGTTDTQYF
TRBJ2-7	TRBV4-3	NA	CASSQDSRGRNEQYF
TRBJ2-1	TRBV29-1	NA	CSVFGRPSYNEQFF
TRBJ2-1	TRBV18	NA	CASSPMPAMGAGGPIHEQFF
TRBJ2-7	TRBV18	NA	CASSPRDRVGYEQYF
TRBJ2-5	TRBV7-9	NA	CASSLLAQETQYF
TRBJ2-5	TRBV7-9	NA	CASSLSQTQYF
TRBJ1-5	TRBV19	NA	CASSMVGVNQPQHF
TRBJ1-5	TRBV29-1	NA	CSVGGASNQPQHF
TRBJ2-5	TRBV6-5	NA	CASSYSRLTGDTQYF
TRBJ2-2	TRBV18	NA	CASSPRAGVRDRELFF
TRBJ2-1	TRBV6-1	NA	CASSVQGGLAGESEQFF
TRBJ2-7	TRBV10-3	NA	CAISLAGRYEQYF
TRBJ2-2	TRBV19	NA	CASSPRDSSNTGELFF
TRBJ2-2	TRBV7-2	NA	CASSTTGHGELFF
TRBJ2-5	TRBV30	NA	CAGSGGQETQYF
TRBJ2-4	TRBV5-1	NA	CASSPNSDSSIQYF
TRBJ1-5	TRBV19	NA	CASAPEQGGHQPQHF
TRBJ2-7	TRBV7-2	NA	CASTPGGTQGSYEQYF
TRBJ2-7	TRBV9	NA	CASSMGLAGFSYEQYF
TRBJ1-1	TRBV6-6	NA	CASRPQGWDTEAFF
TRBJ2-2	TRBV9	NA	CASSVGGNTGELFF
TRBJ2-7	TRBV6-1	NA	CASSESGTAYYEQYF
TRBJ1-2	TRBV5-4	NA	CASSLEQWNYGYTF
TRBJ2-7	TRBV27	NA	CASSSSTGIYYEQYF
TRBJ1-2	TRBV4-3	NA	CASSQDLGSIAIGYTF
TRBJ1-1	TRBV4-3	NA	CASSHPDGTEAFF
TRBJ2-1	TRBV11-2	once	CASSLSGYEQFF
TRBJ1-1	TRBV19	NA	CASSLPGTGGNTEAFF
TRBJ2-2	TRBV7-2	NA	CASSLGIWRINTGELFF
TRBJ2-3	TRBV7-9	NA	CASSSSAGHTDTQYF
TRBJ2-7	TRBV5-1	NA	CASSLSGPYEQYF
TRBJ2-5	TRBV25-1	NA	CASSPPGRQETQYF
TRBJ1-5	TRBV18	NA	CASSPQQDGNQPQHF
TRBJ2-7	TRBV18	few	CASSPRGSYEQYF
TRBJ1-1	TRBV5-4	once	CASSLSGQLNTEAFF
TRBJ2-7	TRBV5-6	NA	CASSPQDRSRQDF
TRBJ2-5	TRBV5-1	NA	CASSLVGRQETQYF
TRBJ2-7	TRBV19	NA	CASSIGGPLPEQYF
TRBJ2-6	TRBV5-4	NA	CASSSGANVLTF
TRBJ1-1	TRBV7-9	NA	CASSLGAENTEAFF
TRBJ1-1	TRBV6-6	NA	CASSYSGAVEVEAFF
TRBJ2-2	TRBV9	NA	CASSGRALGTGELFF
TRBJ2-3	TRBV19	NA	CASSDRRADTQYF
TRBJ2-5	TRBV2	NA	CASGQETQYF
TRBJ2-7	TRBV6-1	NA	CATPSGTSYEQYF
TRBJ2-7	TRBV7-8	NA	CASSPQSSRAHEQYF
TRBJ2-2	TRBV5-3	NA	CAGNGELFF
TRBJ2-7	TRBV7-2	NA	CASSSGTSASEQYF
TRBJ2-7	TRBV4-1	NA	CASSRILAGDYEQYF
TRBJ1-1	TRBV7-9	NA	CASSLRGGTEAFF
TRBJ2-7	TRBV4-2	once	CASSYGDRGGYEQYF